Detailed here is one T cell receptor beta chain. Its antigen is still unknown. The sample originates from a study of identical twins. The CDR3 runs 14 residues. V lost 5 bases, J lost 2 bases, and 13 bases lay in between. Germline CDR1 reads MNHEY; CDR2 reads SMNVEV (reference sequence). Using its own MiXCR run on the 5' RACE reads, TCRdb lists one record per CDR3 protein. The sample contains hundreds of thousands of distinct CDR3 sequences, about 12% of which appear only once. Findings and caveats of the study: While abundant cord blood beta clonotypes carried fewer insertions, memory repertoires showed no such pattern. Twins' excess sharing was less marked for out-of-frame beta sequences.

These data were likewise used in another study, on yellow fever vaccine responses in identical twins.

This sequence originates from a woman between 18 and 29 years old in good health. The sequenced sample consisted of PBMCs. The chain is built from TRBV27 and TRBJ2-7; D tentatively fits TRBD1 or TRBD2 (6 bases each). The CDR3 reads CASSPFGGPYEQYF. In nucleotides, the CDR3 is TGTGCCAGCAGTCCCTTTGGGGGGCCCTACGAGCAGTACTTC.